This record concerns one TCR beta chain sequence. Its antigen is currently unknown. This record belongs to a study of tumor-infiltrating lymphocytes in localized non-small cell lung cancer. Across the study: Some samples were collected after neoadjuvant chemotherapy; smokers, never-smokers and several histologies were included. Findings and limits, study-wide: No link was found between tumor T-cell fraction and recurrence-free survival. Technical variation could not be separated from intratumor heterogeneity here.

V lost 2 bases and J 0 bases, leaving 16 bases between the germline ends. The CDR3 covers 17 residues. Germline V gives CDR1 SGHTA, CDR2 FQGTGA. The repertoire was sequenced with immunoSEQ multiplex PCR; TCRdb's copy has only in-frame clones and lacks some. The sample has around 15,000 clones, about 70% seen once; the top ten hold around 6.3%. Sequences were obtained from lung tumor tissue. This clonotype was obtained from a human donor with non-small cell lung cancer. The chain combines TRBV7-3 with TRBJ1-1; a weak D match, TRBD1 (6 bases). The CDR3 sequence is CASSLGGLGGMNTEAFF. The DNA of the CDR3 is TGTGCCAGCAGCTTAGGGGGCCTCGGCGGGATGAACACTGAAGCTTTCTTT.